The rows below give T cell receptor beta chains drawn from one sample of a study of T cell responses to AZD1222 COVID-19 vaccine. TCRdb's copy holds only in-frame clones and misses some; the assay was immunoSEQ multiplex PCR. Seen here are about 86,000 clones, roughly nine tenths observed once, and the top ten hold 3%. The material sequenced was peripheral blood, taken on day 0 of AZD1222 vaccination. Source of these receptors: an adult in good health. Both conserved end residues are part of each CDR3. The order of the fields is clone size, J gene, D gene, V gene, CDR3 protein, CDR3 DNA. A D gene is named only where the DNA matches it firmly. Clone sizes are given selectively: once, few, many, or a class where the clone is expanded.

abundance: NA; j_gene: TRBJ1-1; d_gene: NA; v_gene: TRBV21-1; CDR3aa: CASSVFGLKVTEAFF; CDR3nt: TGTGCCAGCAGCGTCTTCGGGCTAAAGGTGACTGAAGCTTTCTTT
abundance: NA; j_gene: TRBJ2-7; d_gene: TRBD1; v_gene: TRBV6-5; CDR3aa: CASSWGQGNEQYF; CDR3nt: TGTGCCAGTTCGTGGGGACAGGGCAACGAGCAGTACTTC
abundance: few; j_gene: TRBJ1-5; d_gene: TRBD1; v_gene: TRBV6-5; CDR3aa: CASRRTGTGFQPQHF; CDR3nt: TGTGCCAGCAGGCGTACCGGGACAGGGTTTCAGCCCCAGCATTTT
abundance: NA; j_gene: TRBJ2-3; d_gene: NA; v_gene: TRBV5-1; CDR3aa: CASAPGVGGGTDTQYF; CDR3nt: TGCGCCAGCGCCCCTGGAGTGGGGGGCGGCACAGATACGCAGTATTTT
abundance: NA; j_gene: TRBJ2-1; d_gene: NA; v_gene: TRBV9; CDR3aa: CASSVAGSFNEQFF; CDR3nt: TGTGCCAGCAGCGTAGCGGGTTCTTTCAATGAGCAGTTCTTC
abundance: NA; j_gene: TRBJ1-5; d_gene: NA; v_gene: TRBV6-5; CDR3aa: CASWHINQPQHF; CDR3nt: TGTGCCAGTTGGCATATAAATCAGCCCCAGCATTTT
abundance: NA; j_gene: TRBJ1-2; d_gene: NA; v_gene: TRBV28; CDR3aa: CASSFLPDRRGGYTF; CDR3nt: TGTGCCAGCAGTTTCCTTCCCGACAGGCGGGGTGGCTACACCTTC
abundance: NA; j_gene: TRBJ2-1; d_gene: NA; v_gene: TRBV28; CDR3aa: CASSLLDTSYNEQFF; CDR3nt: TGTGCCAGCAGTTTATTGGATACCTCCTACAATGAGCAGTTCTTC
abundance: NA; j_gene: TRBJ2-7; d_gene: NA; v_gene: TRBV27; CDR3aa: CASSLEFQGRYEQYF; CDR3nt: TGTGCCAGCAGTTTAGAGTTCCAGGGAAGGTACGAGCAGTACTTC
abundance: NA; j_gene: TRBJ2-3; d_gene: TRBD2; v_gene: TRBV9; CDR3aa: CASSRLAVGDDTQYF; CDR3nt: TGTGCCAGCAGTCGACTAGCAGTTGGAGATGATACGCAGTATTTT
abundance: NA; j_gene: TRBJ2-2; d_gene: NA; v_gene: TRBV6-6; CDR3aa: CASSYQMTNTGELFF; CDR3nt: TGTGCCAGCAGTTACCAGATGACGAACACCGGGGAGCTGTTTTTT
abundance: NA; j_gene: TRBJ1-4; d_gene: NA; v_gene: TRBV9; CDR3aa: CASSVDVRGPATNEKLFF; CDR3nt: TGTGCCAGCAGCGTAGACGTAAGGGGACCTGCAACTAATGAAAAACTGTTTTTT
abundance: few; j_gene: TRBJ2-2; d_gene: NA; v_gene: TRBV6-5; CDR3aa: CASSQIHPGYGELFF; CDR3nt: TGTGCCAGCAGTCAGATCCACCCGGGCTACGGGGAGCTGTTTTTT
abundance: NA; j_gene: TRBJ1-4; d_gene: TRBD1; v_gene: TRBV19; CDR3aa: CASSAPRTGGDEKLFF; CDR3nt: TGTGCCAGTAGTGCGCCCCGGACAGGGGGCGACGAAAAACTGTTTTTT
abundance: NA; j_gene: TRBJ1-5; d_gene: TRBD1; v_gene: TRBV19; CDR3aa: CASSGQGGNQPQHF; CDR3nt: TGTGCCAGTAGCGGACAGGGTGGCAATCAGCCCCAGCATTTT
abundance: NA; j_gene: TRBJ1-1; d_gene: NA; v_gene: TRBV20-1; CDR3aa: CSASTGYTEAFF; CDR3nt: TGCAGTGCTAGTACAGGGTACACTGAAGCTTTCTTT
abundance: few; j_gene: TRBJ1-6; d_gene: TRBD1; v_gene: TRBV5-1; CDR3aa: CASSARQGGNSPLHF; CDR3nt: TGCGCCAGCAGCGCTAGACAGGGAGGAAATTCACCCCTCCACTTT
abundance: NA; j_gene: TRBJ1-1; d_gene: TRBD1; v_gene: TRBV6-5; CDR3aa: CASRRQGRTNTEAFF; CDR3nt: TGTGCCAGCAGACGACAGGGGCGTACTAACACTGAAGCTTTCTTT
abundance: NA; j_gene: TRBJ1-3; d_gene: NA; v_gene: TRBV28; CDR3aa: CASKQGGGGNTIYF; CDR3nt: TGTGCCAGTAAACAGGGCGGAGGTGGAAACACCATATATTTT
abundance: NA; j_gene: TRBJ1-4; d_gene: TRBD1; v_gene: TRBV15; CDR3aa: CATRATGRTNEKLFF; CDR3nt: TGTGCCACCAGAGCGACAGGGAGGACTAATGAAAAACTGTTTTTT
abundance: NA; j_gene: TRBJ2-5; d_gene: NA; v_gene: TRBV27; CDR3aa: CASSPSGPRETQYF; CDR3nt: TGTGCCAGCAGCCCGAGCGGGCCGCGGGAGACCCAGTACTTC
abundance: NA; j_gene: TRBJ1-2; d_gene: NA; v_gene: TRBV3-1/TRBV3-2; CDR3aa: CASSREDRNYGYTF; CDR3nt: TGTGCCAGCAGCCGAGAAGACAGAAACTATGGCTACACCTTC
abundance: NA; j_gene: TRBJ1-1; d_gene: NA; v_gene: TRBV29-1; CDR3aa: CSATVGGGLNTEAFF; CDR3nt: TGCAGCGCTACAGTCGGGGGCGGACTGAACACTGAAGCTTTCTTT
abundance: NA; j_gene: TRBJ2-3; d_gene: TRBD1; v_gene: TRBV5-4; CDR3aa: CASSYGTELTDTQYF; CDR3nt: TGTGCCAGCAGCTACGGGACAGAACTAACAGATACGCAGTATTTT
abundance: NA; j_gene: TRBJ1-2; d_gene: TRBD1; v_gene: TRBV11-2; CDR3aa: CASSEQLTGLDGYTF; CDR3nt: TGTGCCAGCAGCGAACAATTGACAGGGCTAGATGGCTACACCTTC
abundance: NA; j_gene: TRBJ1-2; d_gene: NA; v_gene: TRBV14; CDR3aa: CASSHTPAYGYTF; CDR3nt: TGTGCCAGCAGCCACACTCCAGCCTATGGCTACACCTTC
abundance: NA; j_gene: TRBJ2-2; d_gene: NA; v_gene: TRBV5-1; CDR3aa: CASSLTANTGELFF; CDR3nt: TGCGCCAGCAGCTTGACAGCGAACACCGGGGAGCTGTTTTTT
abundance: NA; j_gene: TRBJ1-4; d_gene: TRBD1; v_gene: TRBV7-8; CDR3aa: CASSLLRQGNEKLFF; CDR3nt: TGTGCCAGCAGCTTACTGAGACAGGGAAATGAAAAACTGTTTTTT
abundance: NA; j_gene: TRBJ2-1; d_gene: NA; v_gene: TRBV28; CDR3aa: CASSLYRGSSYNEQFF; CDR3nt: TGTGCCAGCAGTTTATATCGCGGTAGCTCCTACAATGAGCAGTTCTTC
abundance: NA; j_gene: TRBJ1-6; d_gene: NA; v_gene: TRBV4-1; CDR3aa: CASSQGTNSPLHF; CDR3nt: TGCGCCAGCAGCCAAGGGACTAATTCACCCCTCCACTTT
abundance: NA; j_gene: TRBJ2-5; d_gene: TRBD2; v_gene: TRBV18; CDR3aa: CASSRTSEETQYF; CDR3nt: TGTGCCAGCTCAAGGACTAGCGAAGAGACCCAGTACTTC
abundance: NA; j_gene: TRBJ1-6; d_gene: NA; v_gene: TRBV28; CDR3aa: CASTPGGDGNSPLHF; CDR3nt: TGTGCCAGCACCCCCGGAGGGGATGGGAATTCACCCCTCCACTTT
abundance: once; j_gene: TRBJ2-1; d_gene: NA; v_gene: TRBV5-6; CDR3aa: CASSLGAGAYNEQFF; CDR3nt: TGTGCCAGCAGCTTGGGGGCCGGGGCGTACAATGAGCAGTTCTTC
abundance: NA; j_gene: TRBJ1-5; d_gene: TRBD1; v_gene: TRBV18; CDR3aa: CASSPGTGMEQPQHF; CDR3nt: TGTGCCAGCTCACCAGGGACAGGAATGGAACAGCCCCAGCATTTT
abundance: once; j_gene: TRBJ2-1; d_gene: TRBD2; v_gene: TRBV24-1; CDR3aa: CATSEGTSGKNNEQFF; CDR3nt: TGTGCCACCAGTGAGGGGACTAGCGGGAAAAACAATGAGCAGTTCTTC
abundance: NA; j_gene: TRBJ1-2; d_gene: NA; v_gene: TRBV27; CDR3aa: CASRGTGRYGYTF; CDR3nt: TGTGCCAGCAGAGGAACAGGGAGGTATGGCTACACCTTC
abundance: NA; j_gene: TRBJ1-5; d_gene: TRBD1; v_gene: TRBV28; CDR3aa: CASSLQGSGQGRQPQHF; CDR3nt: TGTGCCAGCAGTTTACAAGGGTCGGGACAGGGGCGTCAGCCCCAGCATTTT
abundance: NA; j_gene: TRBJ2-7; d_gene: TRBD2; v_gene: TRBV28; CDR3aa: CASRPARTSGSGEQYF; CDR3nt: TGTGCCAGCAGACCCGCTCGGACTAGCGGGAGTGGCGAGCAGTACTTC
abundance: NA; j_gene: TRBJ1-3; d_gene: TRBD1; v_gene: TRBV5-5; CDR3aa: CASSLRTGRSTGSGNTIYF; CDR3nt: TGTGCCAGCAGCCTACGGACAGGACGTTCTACGGGCTCTGGAAACACCATATATTTT
abundance: few; j_gene: TRBJ1-1; d_gene: NA; v_gene: TRBV7-8; CDR3aa: CASSTGTTGTEAFF; CDR3nt: TGTGCCAGCTCGACCGGGACGACGGGCACTGAAGCTTTCTTT
abundance: NA; j_gene: TRBJ1-2; d_gene: NA; v_gene: TRBV5-1; CDR3aa: CASSLAGERNGYTF; CDR3nt: TGCGCCAGCAGCTTGGCCGGGGAGAGGAATGGCTACACCTTC
abundance: NA; j_gene: TRBJ1-2; d_gene: NA; v_gene: TRBV3-1/TRBV3-2; CDR3aa: CASSQSGGNGYTF; CDR3nt: TGTGCCAGCAGCCAAAGTGGGGGGAATGGCTACACCTTC
abundance: NA; j_gene: TRBJ2-1; d_gene: TRBD2; v_gene: TRBV5-6; CDR3aa: CASSLAGTSGGNNEQFF; CDR3nt: TGTGCCAGCAGCTTGGCCGGGACTAGCGGGGGCAACAATGAGCAGTTCTTC
abundance: NA; j_gene: TRBJ1-1; d_gene: NA; v_gene: TRBV10-2; CDR3aa: CASSEGRMNTEAFF; CDR3nt: TGCGCCAGCAGTGAAGGCAGGATGAACACTGAAGCTTTCTTT
abundance: few; j_gene: TRBJ1-4; d_gene: NA; v_gene: TRBV7-9; CDR3aa: CASSSRLHTTNEKLFF; CDR3nt: TGTGCCAGCAGCTCCCGGCTACATACAACTAATGAAAAACTGTTTTTT
abundance: NA; j_gene: TRBJ2-3; d_gene: TRBD2; v_gene: TRBV10-1; CDR3aa: CASSDTAGGITDTQYF; CDR3nt: TGCGCCAGCAGTGATACAGCGGGAGGAATCACAGATACGCAGTATTTT
abundance: NA; j_gene: TRBJ1-1; d_gene: NA; v_gene: TRBV5-1; CDR3aa: CASRTSFNTEAFF; CDR3nt: TGCGCCAGCCGGACCAGCTTCAATACTGAAGCTTTCTTT
abundance: once; j_gene: TRBJ1-2; d_gene: NA; v_gene: TRBV7-8; CDR3aa: CASSLRHTDYGYTF; CDR3nt: TGTGCCAGCAGCTTACGGCATACGGACTATGGCTACACCTTC
abundance: NA; j_gene: TRBJ1-1; d_gene: NA; v_gene: TRBV5-4; CDR3aa: CASSLAGVDTEAFF; CDR3nt: TGTGCCAGCAGCTTGGCGGGGGTGGACACTGAAGCTTTCTTT